The T cell receptor beta chain under discussion was sequenced for a study of blood T cell repertoires in COVID-19. Study overall: The United States, Italy and Spain supplied acute and convalescent COVID-19 samples. Sources were T cells, B-cell-depleted T cells, or PBMCs; the material itself was cDNA or gDNA.

Original data processing: Reference gene primer amplification in the assay estimated nucleated cell counts. The data were produced by immunoSEQ multiplex PCR, yet TCRdb's version contains in-frame clones alone and is incomplete. The V and J calls and clone size come from that table; D and trimming were worked out from the DNA. The sample includes about 240,000 clones, roughly 80% seen only once; the top ten take approximately 3.2%. This CDR3 is built from 15 residues. CDR1 and CDR2 (germline): LNHDA, SQIVND (reference sequence). The ends lost 6 bases at V and 9 bases at J; junction bases unmatched: 10.

Sequencing was done on a sample of peripheral blood. This clonotype was sampled from a woman in her late teens or twenties with acute or convalescent COVID-19. The chain couples TRBV19 to TRBJ2-1, with 11 nucleotides matching TRBD2. As DNA, the CDR3 is TGTGCCAGTAGGGACTCTAGCGGGAGGTTCGGTGAGCAGTTCTTC. It translates to CASRDSSGRFGEQFF.